This T cell receptor (beta chain) was captured in a study of radiotherapy plus CTLA-4 blockade in lung cancer. Study overall: Patients showed objective responses in 18% of cases, and disease control was achieved by approximately 31%.

Ipilimumab CTLA-4 blockade and focal radiation were given to patients with chemo-refractory metastatic non-small-cell lung cancer. The CDR3 runs to 18 residues. Germline lookup yields CDR1 GTSNPN and CDR2 SVGIG (reference sequence). J lost 2 bases, V lost 1 base, and 15 bases had no gene match. Clones were read by immunoSEQ multiplex PCR, and TCRdb kept only the in-frame ones, dropping some. The repertoire includes 40,000 to 50,000 clones, 80% to 85% of them detected once, and roughly 3.3% sits in the top ten. The rearrangement joins TRBV30 to TRBJ2-3; 7 bases match TRBD2. The origin of this receptor is a human donor with non-small cell lung cancer who had stable disease on radiotherapy plus ipilimumab. The sample here was peripheral blood, taken from a patient treated with radiotherapy plus ipilimumab. The CDR3 nucleotides read TGTGCCTGGAGTGGCTTGGGACTAACGTTCTCAGCCACAGATACGCAGTATTTT. It is translated as CAWSGLGLTFSATDTQYF.